Following are 10 T cell receptor beta chains from one sample sequenced in a study of OX40 agonist ivuxolimab in advanced cancers. Using immunoSEQ multiplex PCR, the repertoire was profiled, and TCRdb retains in-frame clones only, with some absent. The sample holds about 50,000 clones, roughly three quarters seen once. The sequences come from CD4+ or CD8+ T cells sorted from blood, collected in a trial of the OX40 agonist ivuxolimab. The receptors come from an adult with an advanced solid tumor such as melanoma, head and neck, liver or kidney cancer.

This chain links TRBV29-1 with TRBJ1-1; a weak D match, TRBD1 (5 bases). Trimming pared 7 bases from V and 1 base from J, leaving 10 bases between. Germline loops: CDR1 SQVTM, CDR2 ANQGSEA. This CDR3 has 12 amino acids. Here the CDR3 DNA reads TGCAGCGGAGTAACAGGGAACACTGAAGCTTTCTTT. This encodes CSGVTGNTEAFF.

The DNA for the CDR3 is TGTGCCAGCAGTACCCCGATGGGGGTCGGTGGCTACACCTTC. It translates to CASSTPMGVGGYTF. This sequence joins TRBV6-5 and TRBJ1-2, with D perhaps TRBD1 (5 bases). Trimming removed 5 bases at V and 7 bases at J, with 17 bases between. Germline V gives CDR1 MNHEY, CDR2 SVGAGI. The CDR3 totals 14 residues.

The chain uses TRBV6-1 and TRBJ1-5, with D perhaps matching TRBD1 (5 bases). Germline V gives CDR1 MNHNS, CDR2 SASEGT. This CDR3 contains 15 residues. Between the trimmed V and J ends, which lost 6 bases and 4 bases, there was a span of 16 bases. CDR3: CASRAGTQRNQPQHF. The CDR3 bases are TGTGCCAGCAGGGCCGGGACCCAAAGAAATCAGCCCCAGCATTTT.

This chain links TRBV5-1 with TRBJ2-1; a weak D match, TRBD1 (5 bases). This CDR3 region has 13 residues. Trimming cost V 4 bases and J 7 bases, with 12 bases left between them. The germline gives CDR1 SGHRS, CDR2 YFSETQ. The CDR3 DNA reads as TGCGCCAGCAGCGCCCAGGGTAGGAATGAGCAGTTCTTC. It is translated as CASSAQGRNEQFF.

The chain couples TRBV5-1 to TRBJ2-5; no definite D call. Deletions cut 0 bases from V and 1 base from J, with 4 bases between. Germline V gene sequence: CDR1 SGHRS, CDR2 YFSETQ. The CDR3 has 13 amino acids. Here the CDR3 DNA reads TGCGCCAGCAGCTTGGATTTCCAAGAGACCCAGTACTTC. Translating gives CASSLDFQETQYF.

The CDR3 loop is CASSLRTLSGTEAFF. Here the CDR3 DNA reads TGTGCCAGCAGCCTGAGGACCTTGTCGGGCACTGAAGCTTTCTTT. V gene TRBV7-2 combines with J gene TRBJ1-1; D ambiguous. This CDR3 has 15 amino acids. Trimming removed 5 bases from V and 4 bases from J, with 17 bases in between. CDR1 is SGHTA and CDR2 is FQGNSA in the germline V gene.

The J gene is TRBJ2-5, the V gene TRBV28; possible D gene TRBD2, 6 bases. CDR1 is MDHEN and CDR2 is SYDVKM in the germline V gene. Between the trimmed V and J ends, which lost 6 bases and 5 bases, there was a span of 13 bases. The CDR3 is 13 amino acids. The CDR3 is CASRRLGVETQYF. In DNA form, the CDR3 reads TGTGCCAGCAGACGACTAGGAGTGGAGACCCAGTACTTC.

The chain is built from TRBV19 and TRBJ2-3; 8 positions agree with TRBD2. Germline trimming cut 7 bases from V and 4 bases from J; bases unmatched to any gene: 7. Looked up from germline, CDR1 is LNHDA and CDR2 is SQIVND (reference sequence). The CDR3 is 14 residues long. The CDR3 loop is CASMQLADADTQYF. CDR3 DNA sequence: TGTGCCAGTATGCAACTAGCGGACGCAGATACGCAGTATTTT.

The chain recombines TRBV27 with TRBJ2-7, with D perhaps matching TRBD1 (5 bases). The CDR3 loop spans 13 amino acids. V was shortened by 6 bases and J by 2 bases, with 11 bases between the two germline ends. Per germline, CDR1 MNHEY and CDR2 SMNVEV (reference sequence). The CDR3 protein is CASSKLGAYEQYF. CDR3 nucleotides: TGTGCCAGCAGCAAATTAGGGGCCTACGAGCAGTACTTC.

In DNA form, the CDR3 reads TGTGCCATCAGTGAGACCCACAGGGTTTGGGGCTACACCTTC. This codes for CAISETHRVWGYTF. The chain has TRBV10-3 and TRBJ1-2; the D gene is possibly TRBD1 (6 bases). The CDR3 is 14 amino acids. V dropped 2 bases and J dropped 8 bases, with 15 bases sitting between them. Per germline, CDR1 ENHRY and CDR2 SYGVKD.